This TCR beta chain was recovered during a study of graft-versus-host responses after intestinal transplantation. Study as a whole: Each recipient received a multivisceral, liver-intestinal, or isolated intestinal graft.

Findings of the study overall: Researchers found peak circulating GvH clone levels linked to early post-transplant HvG declines. GvH clones were found in recipient marrow; some appeared first in ileum or blood.

Details on this clone: What it recognizes is unknown.

Sequencing was performed with immunoSEQ multiplex PCR; in TCRdb, only in-frame clones are kept and a portion is missing. The table shows about 9,900 clones, with approximately 94% occurring only once. The CDR3 has 14 amino acids. V dropped 6 bases and J dropped 1 base, with 12 bases sitting between them. The germline gives CDR1 MRHNA, CDR2 SNTAGT. The sequencing here drew on PBMCs, taken 8 days after intestinal transplant. J is TRBJ1-1 and V is TRBV6-4, with D perhaps TRBD1 (5 bases). The TCR sequence derives from a human patient who received an intestinal transplant, so some T cells may come from the graft donor. This CDR3 is CASRAPGANTEAFF. The DNA of the CDR3 is TGTGCCAGCAGAGCCCCCGGGGCGAACACTGAAGCTTTCTTT.